These T cell receptor beta chains were read from a single sample in a study of shared T cell receptors in the human thymus. Profiled with immunoSEQ multiplex PCR; TCRdb holds only in-frame clones, not every one. The sample holds about 660,000 clones, 88% seen once. This sample was shared with a second study, whose subject was human thymus T cells.

Input material: thymocytes. Receptors originate from a boy younger than two with a congenital heart defect. Both conserved end residues are trimmed from each CDR3.

V gene | CDR3 protein
TRBV11-2 | ASSQTTGNEKLF
TRBV15 | ATSRDWGKGGASGVDEQF
TRBV28 | ASNPRGLNTEAF
TRBV13 | ASSQGLAVNYEQY
TRBV25-1 | ASSPGNRLAGAPGELF
TRBV11-3 | ASSARGGRETEAF
TRBV25-1 | ASIRTGTGKSSYNEQF
TRBV6-1 | ASHRAGGTEAF
TRBV7-9 | ASSSRDSANTEAF
TRBV27 | ASSPYPFYEQY
TRBV4-3 | ASSRTNTDTQY
TRBV5-1 | ASSVGVPGLTMNTDTQY
TRBV29-1 | SVHQNPRLYNEQF
TRBV28 | ASSLVEASYEQY
TRBV11-2 | ASSLKLRAAPYEQY
TRBV25-1 | ASDIREQY
TRBV20-1 | SAQGTGELF
TRBV7-9 | ASTNPGGGTEAF
TRBV5-1 | ASRLAGRGTGELF
TRBV23-1 | ASSQTSAYNEQF
TRBV19 | ASSIDGLGGYT
TRBV28 | ASSFQGLGNQPQH
TRBV5-1 | ASSPPTGPRSYEQY
TRBV6-5 | ASSMTSVETQY
TRBV5-4 | ASSTRGAGRPYEQY
TRBV7-9 | ASSLFRSGRRYEQY
TRBV27 | ASSQGGTSGTTLRSDTQY
TRBV30 | AWSVRLAGGAYEQY
TRBV28 | ASEDRGYEQY
TRBV4-3 | ASSQGWTSGNEGETQY
TRBV4-1 | ASSPNRSSAGANVLT
TRBV7-2 | ASSLKGSNNEQF
TRBV27 | ASSLEQGARETQY
TRBV7-7 | ASSLNLSYEQY
TRBV30 | AWTKGLGQPQH
TRBV29-1 | SVESSTGDYNEQF
TRBV9 | ASSAPAGANVLT
TRBV21-1 | ASSSSPLAKNIQY
TRBV13 | ASSPIPGNTEAF
TRBV28 | ASRPGQGGGETQY
TRBV11-2 | ASSPSPRGSTDTQY
TRBV7-8 | ASSPDCKGNYGYT
TRBV7-2 | ASSLNNGSLRTDTQY
TRBV10-3 | AIKALRTTQETQY
TRBV2 | ASRGTRIDEQF
TRBV4-3 | ASSQGGVRAF
TRBV7-9 | ASSPLTEFSGANVLT